Listed below are T cell receptor beta chains from one sample, sequenced in a study of T cells expressing NK-cell markers. TCRdb re-called the 5' RACE reads and shows each CDR3 protein once, DNA omitted. The sample has over 350,000 distinct CDR3 sequences. Material for sequencing was blood T cells: a sorted CD56 or NKG2C T cell subset, CD4+ or CD8+ T cells, or bulk PBMC T cells (not recorded which). Receptors originate from a woman in her forties or fifties in good health. CDR3s include the opening cysteine and the closing phenylalanine or tryptophan.

>TRBV29-1|TRBJ1-2
CSVVEDRTTNYGYTF
>TRBV14|TRBJ2-1
CASSQDTSPTLNEQFF
>TRBV7-9|TRBJ2-3
CASSPPAWAGGRTDTQYF
>TRBV5-1|TRBJ2-2
CASDRGQPFTGELFF
>TRBV2|TRBJ2-2
CASSEALLGELFF
>TRBV5-1|TRBJ2-3
CASSFLPSGTDTQYF
>TRBV27|TRBJ2-5
CASQGSFGETQYF
>TRBV12-3/TRBV12-4|TRBJ2-5
CASRASGRQETQYF
>TRBV7-8|TRBJ2-5
CASSLGTAKETQYF
>TRBV12-3/TRBV12-4|TRBJ1-5
CASSPAPLTSYSNQPQHF
>TRBV12-3/TRBV12-4|TRBJ1-1
CASSFSSGRIEAFF